This paragraph covers one TCR beta chain sequence. The CDR3 spans 16 residues. The V and J ends lost 6 bases and 0 bases, in that order; junction bases with no gene match: 6. Germline V CDR1 and CDR2: MRHNA, SNTAGT. The source of the sample is a study of shared clonotypes between healthy human individuals. For each subset, genomic DNA was distributed in equal portions over several immunoSEQ plates. Only in-frame clones appear in the TCRdb table, and some are missing; sequencing was by immunoSEQ multiplex PCR. The sample includes about 340,000 clones, around 70% of them seen just once. This TCR derives from a man aged 25-45 years in good health. The chain employs TRBV6-4 and TRBJ2-2, with 8 nucleotides matching TRBD2. The specimen was memory CD4+ T cells sorted from blood. Subset meaning: CD45RA-negative fraction. The CDR3 DNA sequence: TGTGCCAGCAGCCCACTAGCGGCCTCGAACACCGGGGAGCTGTTTTTT. Its protein is CASSPLAASNTGELFF.